Following are 21 T cell receptor beta chains from one sample sequenced in a study of immune heterogeneity within non-small cell lung tumors. Samples each supplied 600 ng of bulk tumor genomic DNA as template. Surgeons took several biopsies per primary tumor, spaced far apart, during surgery. Surgery that was curative in intent was performed on patients with untreated, newly diagnosed non-small cell lung cancer. The TCR beta CDR3 region underwent multiplex PCR amplification with 32 V and 13 J primers. TCRdb ran MiXCR on the multiplex PCR reads and lists one entry per CDR3 protein. The sample lists 2,000 to 3,000 distinct CDR3 sequences, 20% to 30% occurring once. Sequencing input: lung tumor tissue. These receptors all stem from a man between 40 and 49 years old with non-small cell lung cancer.

In this sample, this clonotype is medium-sized. The gene calls are TRBV7-2 and TRBJ2-2; 13 bases match TRBD2. The CDR3 sequence is 17 residues long. The germline V gene encodes CDR1 SGHTA and CDR2 FQGNSA. After removal of 5 bases from V and 7 bases from J, the junction contained 10 bases not matched to a gene. The CDR3 sequence: CASSTPGLAGTDGELFF. The CDR3 DNA sequence: TGTGCCAGCAGCACCCCGGGACTAGCGGGAACGGACGGGGAGCTGTTTTTT.

This clonotype is labeled medium-sized. CDR3 DNA sequence: TGTGCCAGCAGCTTAGAGGGCGGGGGGTACGAGCAGTACTTC. This gives the protein CASSLEGGGYEQYF. The V and J genes are TRBV7-9 and TRBJ2-7; 8 nucleotides line up with TRBD2. The CDR3 extends over 14 amino acids. CDR1 and CDR2 (germline): SEHNR, FQNEAQ (reference sequence). V was clipped by 1 base and J by 4 bases; unmatched bases: 3.

On this clonotype: Relative to the germline gene, one junction end is altered; a read error may explain this. V gene TRBV27 combines with J gene TRBJ1-4; D is ambiguous. The CDR3 is made up of 14 amino acids. Germline CDR1 is MNHEY and CDR2 is SMNVEV (reference sequence). CDR3 nucleotides: TGTGCCAGCTCCGCGTCGACGCGTCTAGAAAAACTGTTATTT. Protein: CASSASTRLEKLLF.

This clonotype rates as large. The chain links TRBV28 to TRBJ2-7; 11 bases align to TRBD1. V shed 4 bases and J 5 bases; nucleotides not matched to a gene: 7. CDR1 MDHEN and CDR2 SYDVKM come from the germline V gene. The CDR3 contains 15 residues. The CDR3: CASSSRTGGLDEQYF. The CDR3 coding sequence is TGTGCCAGCAGTTCCCGGACAGGGGGCCTCGACGAGCAGTACTTC.

By frequency in the sample, this clonotype is medium-sized. V gene TRBV20-1 combines with J gene TRBJ2-2; 10 bases match TRBD2. The V gene end was trimmed by 0 bases and the J gene end by 5 bases; junction bases not matched to a gene: 6. CDR1 is DFQATT and CDR2 is SNEGSKA in the germline V gene (reference sequence). This CDR3 contains 16 residues. DNA for the CDR3: TGCAGTGCTAGAGATTCCAGCGGGAGGGAAACCGGGGAGCTGTTTTTT. Encoded protein: CSARDSSGRETGELFF.

This clonotype was counted many times. This sequence joins TRBV7-9 and TRBJ1-1; D is possibly TRBD1 (5 bases). The germline gives CDR1 SEHNR, CDR2 FQNEAQ (reference sequence). Trimming took off 0 bases at V and 6 bases at J, with 20 bases between the two ends. The CDR3 is 17 amino acids. The CDR3 nucleotides are TGTGCCAGCAGCTTAGCGGGGACTACGTTTCTCCCCCCTGAAGCTTTCTTT. Its protein is CASSLAGTTFLPPEAFF.

This clonotype counts as medium-sized. The CDR3 bases are TGTGCCAGCAGCGACTTCACAGATACGCAGTATTTT. It codes for CASSDFTDTQYF. The rearrangement links TRBV12-3 or TRBV12-4 to TRBJ2-3; D gene ambiguous. CDR3 size: 12 residues. Between the trimmed V and J ends, which lost 6 bases and 2 bases, there was a span of 6 bases.

By share, this clonotype counts as medium-sized (0.01 to 0.1%). This sequence joins TRBV30 and TRBJ2-1, with 11 bases aligning to TRBD1. Germline V gene data show CDR1 as GTSNPN and CDR2 as SVGIG (reference sequence). CDR3 length: 16 residues. J lost 2 bases, V lost 0 bases, and 3 bases had no gene match. The CDR3 here is CAWSVRDRGAYNEQFF. CDR3 coding DNA: TGTGCCTGGAGTGTCCGGGACAGGGGGGCCTACAATGAGCAGTTCTTC.

With respect to this clonotype: One end of the junction is discordant with germline, which a read error may explain. The chain is built from TRBV28 and TRBJ2-1; 10 bases line up with TRBD2. The CDR3 contains 15 residues. The germline CDR1 and CDR2 sequences are MDHEN and SYDVKM. CDR3 coding DNA: TGTGACAGCAGTTCGTGGACTAGCGGAAGTTGGGAGCAGTTCTTC. The encoded protein is CDSSSWTSGSWEQFF.

For this clonotype: Because it lacks the conserved phenylalanine or tryptophan at the end, this CDR3 is likely a read error. The DNA is left out, because the CDR3 cannot be placed on it with certainty; the CDR3 is given as TCRdb lists it. The J gene is TRBJ2-3, the V gene TRBV28; the table names TRBD1, a call not compared with the DNA. Germline V gives CDR1 MDHEN, CDR2 SYDVKM. The CDR3 comprises 13 residues, both ends counted. This chain's CDR3 is CASRGGYEQYFGP.

This clonotype qualifies as medium-sized. This chain joins TRBV5-8 and TRBJ1-2; a weak D match, TRBD1 (5 bases). The V gene lost 4 bases and the J gene lost 0 bases, with 13 bases spanning the gap. Germline CDR1 reads SGHTS; CDR2 reads YDEGEE. This CDR3 has 15 amino acids. The CDR3, as DNA: TGTGCCAGCAGCCCCCTTTGGGGGGCTAACTATGGCTACACCTTC. Its translation is CASSPLWGANYGYTF.

V and J are TRBV20-1 and TRBJ1-6; the D is unclear. Looked up from germline, CDR1 is DFQATT and CDR2 is SNEGSKA (reference sequence). Trimming removed 6 bases from V and 14 bases from J, with 11 bases in between. This CDR3 is 10 amino acids long. In nucleotides, the CDR3 is TGCAGTGCCAAAATGAAATCCCTCCACTTT. It is translated as CSAKMKSLHF.

This clonotype is large by share. The chain uses TRBV10-1 and TRBJ1-3; D remains ambiguous. V lost 2 bases, J lost 0 bases, and 8 bases lay in between. The CDR3 loop spans 15 amino acids. CDR1 WNHNN and CDR2 SYGVQD come from the germline V gene (reference sequence). The CDR3 sequence: CASSEDPISGNTIYF. The CDR3 region has the DNA TGCGCCAGCAGTGAGGACCCCATCTCTGGAAACACCATATATTTT.

This clonotype ranks as medium-sized. V is TRBV20-1 and J is TRBJ1-4, with D maybe TRBD1 (5 bases). The CDR3 has 11 residues. V shed 2 bases and J shed 13 bases, with 11 bases lying between them. Germline V gene data show CDR1 as DFQATT and CDR2 as SNEGSKA (reference sequence). The CDR3, as DNA: TGCAGTGCTAGACGTTCGGGACGACTGTTTTTT. Encoded protein: CSARRSGRLFF.

In its sample, this clonotype is medium-sized. The gene calls are TRBV19 and TRBJ1-6; 7 bases agree with TRBD1. CDR3 length equals 14 residues. V was clipped by 3 bases and J by 7 bases; unmatched bases: 3. The germline V gene has CDR1 LNHDA and CDR2 SQIVND (reference sequence). CDR3 nucleotide sequence: TGTGCCAGTAGTATTGAACAGGGGAATTCACCCCTCCACTTT. It translates to CASSIEQGNSPLHF.

By frequency in the sample, this clonotype is medium-sized. The chain is built from TRBV10-3 and TRBJ2-7; D unresolved. V gave up 6 bases and J gave up 2 bases, with 14 bases separating them. CDR3 length: 14 amino acids. Germline V gene data show CDR1 as ENHRY and CDR2 as SYGVKD. Here the CDR3 reads CAISPSDPTYEQYF. The CDR3 DNA is TGTGCCATCAGCCCTAGTGACCCCACCTACGAGCAGTACTTC.

In its sample, this clonotype is medium-sized (0.01 to 0.1%). J is TRBJ2-3 and V is TRBV7-8; D gene unclear. The V gene lost 5 bases and the J gene lost 2 bases, with 11 bases spanning the gap. The germline gives CDR1 SGHVS, CDR2 FQNEAQ. CDR3 length: 14 amino acids. The CDR3 region is CASSLRLVTDTQYF. The CDR3 coding sequence is TGTGCCAGCAGCCTCCGGCTGGTCACAGATACGCAGTATTTT.

This clonotype is judged medium-sized (0.01 to 0.1%). The rearrangement links TRBV7-9 to TRBJ2-2, with 8 bases matching TRBD1. Germline trimming cut 1 base from V and 3 bases from J; bases unmatched to any gene: 13. Germline-derived CDR1 and CDR2 are SEHNR and FQNEAQ (reference sequence). The CDR3 sequence is 19 residues long. CDR3 residues: CASSLVQGAALGDTGELFF. The CDR3 DNA sequence: TGTGCCAGCAGCTTAGTTCAGGGGGCAGCGTTAGGAGACACCGGGGAGCTGTTTTTT.

Sample share makes this clonotype medium-sized (0.01 to 0.1%). The chain carries TRBV20-1 and TRBJ2-7, with 13 bases aligning to TRBD2. Germline-derived CDR1 and CDR2 are DFQATT and SNEGSKA (reference sequence). The CDR3 covers 15 residues. J was trimmed by 7 bases and V by 0 bases; bases with no gene match: 6. CDR3 protein: CSARDTSGRVGEQYF. The CDR3 nucleotides are TGCAGTGCTAGAGATACTAGCGGGAGGGTGGGGGAGCAGTACTTC.

In its sample, this clonotype ranks as medium-sized (0.01 to 0.1%). The rearrangement uses TRBV7-9 and TRBJ2-3; the match to TRBD2 covers 13 bases. The germline gives CDR1 SEHNR, CDR2 FQNEAQ (reference sequence). The CDR3 consists of 15 residues. The V segment lost 8 bases and the J segment 3 bases; nucleotides outside the gene matches: 5. DNA for the CDR3: TGTGCCAGCGCGGGGACTAGCGGGACGACAGATACGCAGTATTTT. Translation gives CASAGTSGTTDTQYF.

This clonotype is medium-sized (0.01 to 0.1%) in the sample. The rearrangement links TRBV20-1 to TRBJ2-7, with 8 bases that match TRBD2. The CDR3 spans 14 residues. Trimming cost V 3 bases and J 5 bases; bases outside gene matches: 9. Germline assignment: CDR1 DFQATT and CDR2 SNEGSKA (reference sequence). For the CDR3, the DNA is TGCAGTGCTAGGGGTGTAGCGGGAACCCACGAGCAGTACTTC. Its protein is CSARGVAGTHEQYF.